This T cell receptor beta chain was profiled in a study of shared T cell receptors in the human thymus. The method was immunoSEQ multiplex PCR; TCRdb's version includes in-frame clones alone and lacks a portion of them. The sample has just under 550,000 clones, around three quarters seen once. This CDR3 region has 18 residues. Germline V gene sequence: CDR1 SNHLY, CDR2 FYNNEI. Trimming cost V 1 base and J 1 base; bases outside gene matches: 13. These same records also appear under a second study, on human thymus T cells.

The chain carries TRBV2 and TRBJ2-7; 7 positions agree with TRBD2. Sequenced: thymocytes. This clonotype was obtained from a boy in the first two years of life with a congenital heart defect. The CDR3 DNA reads TGTGCCAGCAGTGAAGGGGGCCTAGCGGAGCCGCCGTCCTACGAGCAGTACTTC. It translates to CASSEGGLAEPPSYEQYF.